Included here is one TCR beta chain sequence, with context. Its antigen is unidentified. The sample belongs to a study of cytomegalovirus exposure and HLA in healthy donors. Nominally healthy donors were sampled, though unrecorded immune exposures were likely. The PCR made use of 60 Vbeta and 13 Jbeta primers. Sequencing used immunoSEQ multiplex PCR; TCRdb keeps in-frame clones, though not all of them. The data show roughly 77,000 clones, 67% seen once. The CDR3 is 17 residues long. V dropped 4 bases and J dropped 5; count of bases not matched to a gene: 11. Germline V CDR1 and CDR2: SGHDT, YYEEEE. Study-wide findings and caveats: Cytomegalovirus-associated status was assigned to about 170 TCR beta chains.

Material: PBMCs. The rearrangement links TRBV5-6 to TRBJ2-6; 8 bases match TRBD1. This sequence originates from a woman in her forties or fifties in good health and CMV-seropositive. The chain's CDR3 is CASSPRTGPGRANVLTF. The CDR3 nucleotides are TGTGCCAGCAGCCCACGGACAGGGCCTGGGCGGGCCAACGTCCTGACTTTC.